This TCR beta chain was obtained from a study of pediatric ulcerative colitis. Study-wide results and caveats: In rectum, acute severe colitis had expanded clones and less diversity. A couple of patients had blood samples with substantially reduced template counts. All ulcerative colitis patients, but no controls, carried a couple of rectal clonotypes.

This was a survey-level run. Method: immunoSEQ multiplex PCR; TCRdb's copy keeps in-frame clones and lacks some. The table includes roughly 54,000 clones, 85% to 90% detected once. Points on this clone: The antigen remains unidentified.

Germline V gene data show CDR1 as ENHRY and CDR2 as SYGVKD. The CDR3 runs 16 residues. The V gene end was trimmed by 3 bases and the J gene end by 5 bases; junction bases not matched to a gene: 8. The sample comprised blood. The sequence was collected from a boy younger than 18 who was a control in a study of pediatric ulcerative colitis. The chain couples TRBV10-3 to TRBJ1-4, with 8 bases aligning to TRBD1. The CDR3: CAISDTSGTGNEKLFF. CDR3 DNA sequence: TGTGCCATCAGTGATACATCCGGGACAGGAAATGAAAAACTGTTTTTT.